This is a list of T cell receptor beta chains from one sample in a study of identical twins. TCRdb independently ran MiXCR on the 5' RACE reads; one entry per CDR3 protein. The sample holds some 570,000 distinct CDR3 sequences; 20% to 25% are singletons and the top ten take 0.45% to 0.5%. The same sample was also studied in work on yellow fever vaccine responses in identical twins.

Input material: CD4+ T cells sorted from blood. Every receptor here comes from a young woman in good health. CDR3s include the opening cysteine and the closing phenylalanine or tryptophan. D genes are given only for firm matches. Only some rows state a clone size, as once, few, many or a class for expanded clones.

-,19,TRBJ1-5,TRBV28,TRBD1,CASSLFYVGTGGGGSPQHF,TGTGCCAGCAGTTTATTCTACGTCGGGACAGGGGGCGGGGGGTCGCCCCAGCATTTT
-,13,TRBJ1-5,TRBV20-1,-,CSAAAGEYQPQHF,TGCAGTGCTGCGGCAGGGGAGTATCAGCCCCAGCATTTT
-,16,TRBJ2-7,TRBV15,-,CATSRSGAGLTYEQYF,TGTGCCACCAGCAGATCGGGGGCGGGACTGACATACGAGCAGTACTTC
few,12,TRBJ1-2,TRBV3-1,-,CASSPVGSGYTF,TGTGCCAGCAGCCCGGTGGGAAGTGGCTACACCTTC
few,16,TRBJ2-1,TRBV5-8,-,CASSRISQAGRDEQFF,TGTGCCAGCAGCCGAATATCTCAAGCGGGCAGGGATGAGCAGTTCTTC
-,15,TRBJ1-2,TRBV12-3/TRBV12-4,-,CASGSPNVGAPGYTF,TGTGCCAGCGGTTCCCCTAACGTAGGGGCGCCTGGCTACACCTTC
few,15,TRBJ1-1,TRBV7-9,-,CASSLARAIDTEAFF,TGTGCCAGCAGCTTAGCGAGGGCGATAGATACTGAAGCTTTCTTT
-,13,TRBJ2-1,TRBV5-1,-,CASSQHLASEQFF,TGCGCCAGCAGCCAACACTTAGCGAGTGAGCAGTTCTTC
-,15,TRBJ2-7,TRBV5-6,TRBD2,CASSPPSGRAYEQYF,TGTGCCAGCAGCCCACCTAGCGGGAGGGCCTACGAGCAGTACTTC
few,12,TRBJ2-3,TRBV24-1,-,CATSDLRATQYF,TGTGCCACCAGTGATTTAAGGGCTACGCAGTATTTT
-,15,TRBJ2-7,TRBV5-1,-,CASSLGGVSSYEQYF,TGCGCCAGCAGCTTGGGGGGAGTCAGCTCCTACGAGCAGTACTTC
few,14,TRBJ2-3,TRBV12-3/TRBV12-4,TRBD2,CASSLSGARDTQYF,TGTGCCAGCAGTTTAAGCGGGGCCCGGGATACGCAGTATTTT
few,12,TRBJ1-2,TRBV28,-,CASSFRNYGYTF,TGTGCCAGCAGTTTCCGAAACTATGGCTACACCTTC
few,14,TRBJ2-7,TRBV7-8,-,CASSSGVWSYEQYF,TGTGCCAGCAGCTCCGGGGTATGGAGTTACGAGCAGTACTTC
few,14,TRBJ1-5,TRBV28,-,CASSYVQGNQPQHF,TGTGCCAGCAGTTATGTCCAAGGTAATCAGCCCCAGCATTTT
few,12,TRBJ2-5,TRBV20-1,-,CSARDSGLTQYF,TGCAGTGCTAGAGATTCCGGACTGACCCAGTACTTC
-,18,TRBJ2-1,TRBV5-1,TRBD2,CASSFGKTSGSSYNEQFF,TGCGCCAGCAGCTTTGGTAAGACTAGCGGGAGCTCCTACAATGAGCAGTTCTTC
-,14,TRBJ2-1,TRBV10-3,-,CAISESTFPNEQFF,TGTGCCATCAGTGAGTCGACCTTTCCCAATGAGCAGTTCTTC
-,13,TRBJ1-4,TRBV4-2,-,CASSQRTVEKLFF,TGTGCCAGCAGCCAGCGGACGGTTGAAAAACTGTTTTTT
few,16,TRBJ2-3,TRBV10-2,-,CASSEGMPLSTDTQYF,TGCGCCAGCAGTGAAGGAATGCCTCTCAGCACAGATACGCAGTATTTT
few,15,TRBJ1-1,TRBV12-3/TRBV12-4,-,CASTQIGGLSNEAFF,TGTGCCAGCACTCAAATTGGAGGGTTGTCTAATGAAGCTTTCTTT
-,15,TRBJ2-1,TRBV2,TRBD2,CASSGLLAGNNEQFF,TGTGCCAGCAGTGGTTTACTAGCGGGCAACAATGAGCAGTTCTTC
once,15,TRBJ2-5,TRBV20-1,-,CSASTAALLKETQYF,TGCAGTGCTAGTACAGCAGCGTTGTTAAAAGAGACCCAGTACTTC
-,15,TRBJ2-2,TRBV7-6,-,CASSERRVRTGELFF,TGTGCCAGCAGCGAACGCAGGGTCCGGACCGGGGAGCTGTTTTTT
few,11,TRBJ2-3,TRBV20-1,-,CSARGPNTQYF,TGCAGTGCTAGAGGGCCAAATACGCAGTATTTT
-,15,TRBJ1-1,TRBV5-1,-,CASSLGGREHTEAFF,TGCGCCAGCAGCTTGGGCGGCAGGGAGCACACTGAAGCTTTCTTT
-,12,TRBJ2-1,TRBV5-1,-,CASSDRLREQFF,TGCGCCAGCAGCGACCGACTCAGGGAGCAGTTCTTC
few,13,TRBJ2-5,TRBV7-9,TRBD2,CASSTLAGETQYF,TGTGCCAGCAGCACACTAGCGGGAGAGACCCAGTACTTC
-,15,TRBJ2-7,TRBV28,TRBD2,CASIPGTSGSHEQYF,TGTGCCAGCATCCCCGGGACTAGCGGGAGCCACGAGCAGTACTTC
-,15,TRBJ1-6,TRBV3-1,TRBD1,CASTQEGAVNSPLHF,TGTGCCAGCACCCAAGAGGGGGCAGTAAATTCACCCCTCCACTTT
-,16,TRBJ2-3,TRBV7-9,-,CASSLGTGQNTDTQYF,TGTGCCAGCAGCTTAGGTACCGGACAGAACACAGATACGCAGTATTTT
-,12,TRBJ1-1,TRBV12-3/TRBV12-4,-,CASSLATTEAFF,TGTGCCAGCAGTTTAGCGACGACTGAAGCTTTCTTT
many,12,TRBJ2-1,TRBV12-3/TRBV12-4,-,CASRDRYNEQFF,TGTGCCAGCAGGGACCGCTACAATGAGCAGTTCTTC
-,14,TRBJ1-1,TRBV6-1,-,CASSRDNLGTEAFF,TGTGCCAGCAGTCGGGACAATCTAGGCACTGAAGCTTTCTTT
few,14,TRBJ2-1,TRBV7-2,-,CASSFREGKNEQFF,TGTGCCAGCAGCTTCCGGGAAGGGAAGAATGAGCAGTTCTTC
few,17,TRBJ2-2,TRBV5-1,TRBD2,CASSLASSGRRTGELFF,TGCGCCAGCAGCTTGGCTTCTAGCGGGAGAAGAACCGGGGAGCTGTTTTTT
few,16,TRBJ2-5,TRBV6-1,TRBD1,CASSADREAFRETQYF,TGTGCCAGCAGTGCGGACAGGGAAGCCTTCCGAGAGACCCAGTACTTC
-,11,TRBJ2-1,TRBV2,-,CASSEEGVPFF,TGTGCCAGCAGTGAAGAGGGCGTGCCGTTCTTC
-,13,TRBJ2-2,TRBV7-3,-,CASRGREGGELFF,TGTGCCAGCAGGGGGCGCGAAGGCGGGGAGCTGTTTTTT
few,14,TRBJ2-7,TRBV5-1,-,CASSPSRGGNEQYF,TGCGCCAGCAGCCCCTCGAGGGGTGGAAACGAGCAGTACTTC
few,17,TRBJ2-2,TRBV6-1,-,CASSDRVGVGSTGELFF,TGTGCCAGCAGTGACCGTGTGGGAGTAGGGAGCACCGGGGAGCTGTTTTTT
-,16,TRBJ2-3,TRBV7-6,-,CASSLYRDPSTDTQYF,TGTGCCAGCAGCTTATATCGGGACCCGAGCACAGATACGCAGTATTTT
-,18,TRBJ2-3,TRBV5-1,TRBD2,CASSGEGTSGGATDTQYF,TGCGCCAGCAGCGGAGAAGGGACTAGCGGGGGTGCGACAGATACGCAGTATTTT
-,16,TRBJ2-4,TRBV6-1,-,CASSPQGLIAKNIQYF,TGTGCCAGCAGTCCTCAGGGTCTCATAGCCAAAAACATTCAGTACTTC
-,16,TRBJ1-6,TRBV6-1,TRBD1,CASRLQGAATDSPLHF,TGTGCCAGCAGACTTCAGGGGGCAGCTACGGATTCACCCCTCCACTTT